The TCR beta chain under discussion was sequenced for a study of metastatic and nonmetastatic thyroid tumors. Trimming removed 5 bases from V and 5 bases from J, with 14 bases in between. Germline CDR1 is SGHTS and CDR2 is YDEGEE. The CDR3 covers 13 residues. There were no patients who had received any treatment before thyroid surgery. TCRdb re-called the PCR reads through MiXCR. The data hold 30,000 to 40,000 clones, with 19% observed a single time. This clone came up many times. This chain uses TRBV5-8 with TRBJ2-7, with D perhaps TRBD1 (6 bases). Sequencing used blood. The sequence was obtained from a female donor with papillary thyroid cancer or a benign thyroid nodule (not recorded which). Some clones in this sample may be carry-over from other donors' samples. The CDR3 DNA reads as TGTGCCAGCAGTAAACAGGGCCCTAACGAGCAGTACTTC. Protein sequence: CASSKQGPNEQYF.